Below are 25 T cell receptor beta chains sequenced from a single sample in a study of blood T cell repertoires in COVID-19. Libraries were prepared by immunoSEQ multiplex PCR; TCRdb keeps only in-frame clonotypes and omits some of them. The data contain some 50,000 clones, about nine tenths of them seen just once; the ten biggest clones take up approximately 6.2%. The sequenced sample was peripheral blood. The receptors come from a man aged 35-49 years with acute or convalescent COVID-19.

This clone was counted only a few times. The chain recombines TRBV5-1 with TRBJ2-7; TRBD1 agrees at 7 bases. The CDR3 is made up of 15 amino acids. Unmatched junction bases numbered 4, after V lost 0 bases and J lost 1 base. The germline V gene encodes CDR1 SGHRS and CDR2 YFSETQ. This chain's CDR3 is CASSLAAGGSYEQYF. CDR3 nucleotides: TGCGCCAGCAGCTTGGCGGCAGGGGGTTCCTACGAGCAGTACTTC.

The genes are TRBV5-1 and TRBJ1-2; no firm D call. CDR1 and CDR2 (germline): SGHRS, YFSETQ. V lost 5 bases, J lost 8 bases, and 22 bases lay in between. CDR3 length: 15 residues. DNA of the CDR3: TGCGCCAGCAGTTCAGGTTCCTCGGTGATGTCCGGCTACACCTTC. As protein: CASSSGSSVMSGYTF.

The V call is TRBV19, the J call TRBJ1-1, with TRBD1 matching over 11 bases. The CDR3 has 21 amino acids. Germline-derived CDR1 and CDR2 are LNHDA and SQIVND (reference sequence). V was pared by 0 bases and J by 0 bases, with 15 bases of the junction left unmatched. CDR3 sequence (DNA): TGTGCCAGTAGTATAGATTGGAAAGAGGGGACAGGGGGTATCATGAACACTGAAGCTTTCTTT. Translated: CASSIDWKEGTGGIMNTEAFF.

V gene TRBV28 combines with J gene TRBJ1-2; D call uncertain. The length of the CDR3 is 13 residues. Germline CDR1 MDHEN, CDR2 SYDVKM. Trimming took 4 bases from V and 1 from J, leaving 7 bases between them. CDR3 sequence (DNA): TGTGCCAGCAGTTACCGGGGTAACTATGGCTACACCTTC. Translated, it gives CASSYRGNYGYTF.

The chain recombines TRBV7-2 with TRBJ2-1, with D possibly being TRBD2 (5 bases). V lost 7 bases and J 5 bases, leaving 21 bases between the germline ends. This CDR3 is built from 16 residues. Germline V lookup: CDR1 SGHTA, CDR2 FQGNSA. The CDR3 DNA reads as TGTGCCAGCACCTCGAGTCGGTCTAGCACTGACAATGAGCAGTTCTTC. Protein product: CASTSSRSSTDNEQFF.

The CDR3 reads CAWSRTGREVYNEQFF. The CDR3 nucleotides are TGTGCCTGGAGCCGGACTGGGCGGGAGGTTTACAATGAGCAGTTCTTC. The chain employs TRBV30 and TRBJ2-1; 8 bases are shared with TRBD2. The CDR3 is 16 amino acids. Losses at the gene ends were 3 bases for V and 4 bases for J; bases not matched to a gene: 11. Germline V gene data show CDR1 as GTSNPN and CDR2 as SVGIG (reference sequence). The variable domain in full, completed from reference TRBV30 and TRBJ2-1, reads SQTIHQWPATLVQPVGSPLSLECTVEGTSNPNLYWYRQAAGRGLQLLFYSVGIGQISSEVPQNLSASRPQDRQFILSSKKLLLSDSGFYLCAWSRTGREVYNEQFFGPGTRLTVL.

This clone occurred once. The rearrangement links TRBV21-1 to TRBJ2-1; no DNA check was done on the table's D call, TRBD1. TRBV21-1 corresponds to a pseudogene. The CDR3 sequence is 15 residues long. CDR3 residues: CASSNPLRGLNEQFF. The CDR3 bases are TGTGCCAGCAGCAATCCCCTCAGGGGGCTGAATGAGCAGTTCTTC.

The chain combines TRBV2 with TRBJ1-2, with a tentative D call TRBD1 (5 bases). This CDR3 region has 13 residues. V lost 5 bases to trimming and J lost 4 bases, with 11 bases between them. Germline V lookup: CDR1 SNHLY, CDR2 FYNNEI. The CDR3 DNA sequence: TGTGCCAGCAGTAGGGGTCTTCTCTATGGCTACACCTTC. Its translation: CASSRGLLYGYTF.

This rearrangement joins TRBV6-5 to TRBJ1-1, with 8 positions matching TRBD1. After removal of 6 bases from V and 1 base from J, the junction contained 1 base not matched to a gene. Germline V gene lookup returns CDR1 MNHEY and CDR2 SVGAGI. This CDR3 spans 13 amino acids. The CDR3 bases are TGTGCCAGCAGAGGGACAGGGAACACTGAAGCTTTCTTT. It codes for CASRGTGNTEAFF.

The gene calls are TRBV11-3 and TRBJ1-6; D is ambiguous. V dropped 0 bases and J dropped 0 bases, with 9 bases sitting between them. The CDR3 is 17 amino acids. CDR1 and CDR2 (germline): SGHNT, YENEEA. The CDR3 DNA is TGTGCCAGCAGCTTAGATATGGGGAGCTCCTATAATTCACCCCTCCACTTT. Translating it yields CASSLDMGSSYNSPLHF.

V usage is TRBV4-2 and J usage is TRBJ1-1; D remains unclear. This CDR3 is built from 14 residues. V lost 4 bases, J lost 5 bases, and 14 bases lay in between. Germline V lookup: CDR1 LGHNA, CDR2 YNFKEQ. The CDR3 coding sequence is TGTGCCAGCAGCCGGACGGGATCTGGTACTGAAGCTTTCTTT. It translates to CASSRTGSGTEAFF.

This chain uses TRBV9 with TRBJ2-5; TRBD2 aligns across 9 bases. This CDR3 is 16 amino acids long. The germline V gene encodes CDR1 SGDLS and CDR2 YYNGEE. Unmatched junction bases numbered 10, after V lost 2 bases and J lost 5 bases. CDR3 DNA sequence: TGTGCCAGCAGCGTTCACGCGGGGGGGGCGACGGAGACCCAGTACTTC. Translation: CASSVHAGGATETQYF.

This sequence joins TRBV7-2 and TRBJ1-5; a possible D gene is TRBD1 (5 bases). The CDR3 loop spans 16 amino acids. Trimming removed 1 base at V and 4 bases at J, with 14 bases between. Germline values: CDR1 SGHTA, CDR2 FQGNSA. The CDR3 loop reads CASSLGGGQHNQPQHF. CDR3 DNA sequence: TGTGCCAGCAGCTTAGGGGGCGGTCAGCATAATCAGCCCCAGCATTTT.

Only one count was recorded for this clone. The chain carries TRBV5-4 and TRBJ2-3, with D possibly TRBD1 on 6 matching bases. This CDR3 is 16 amino acids long. Germline loops: CDR1 SGHNT, CDR2 YYREEE (reference sequence). Trimming took off 4 bases at V and 0 bases at J, with 15 bases between the two ends. CDR3 loop: CASSLGQLHSTDTQYF. DNA for the CDR3: TGTGCCAGCAGCCTCGGACAGCTCCATAGCACAGATACGCAGTATTTT.

The V and J genes are TRBV6-2 or TRBV6-3 and TRBJ2-2, with D perhaps TRBD2 (6 bases). This CDR3 region has 15 residues. Germline values: CDR1 MNHEY, CDR2 SVGEGT. V was clipped by 1 base and J by 5 bases, with 11 bases between them. Here the CDR3 reads CASSYWRVQTGELFF. The CDR3 nucleotides are TGTGCCAGCAGTTACTGGAGGGTACAAACCGGGGAGCTGTTTTTT.

CDR3 nucleotide sequence: TGTGCCAGCTCAGAGGATAGGGGGACCCTCTACGAGCAGTACTTC. Translating gives CASSEDRGTLYEQYF. The rearrangement joins TRBV18 to TRBJ2-7; possibly TRBD1 for D (6 bases). CDR3 length equals 15 residues. V was pared by 5 bases and J by 3 bases, with 17 bases between. CDR1 is KGHSH and CDR2 is LQKENI in the germline V gene.

The CDR3 DNA reads TGCGCCAGCAGTGGAAGGGCGGGAGCCACAGATACGCAGTATTTT. It is translated as CASSGRAGATDTQYF. V and J are TRBV10-2 and TRBJ2-3; TRBD2 aligns across 7 bases. V lost 4 bases, J lost 2 bases, and 6 bases stayed unmatched. The CDR3 contains 15 residues. Germline V gene lookup returns CDR1 WSHSY and CDR2 SAAADI.

This clone was observed a handful of times. The chain uses TRBV4-3 and TRBJ2-2; 7 nucleotides align to TRBD1. This CDR3 region has 16 residues. The germline V gene encodes CDR1 LGHNA and CDR2 YSLEER. V shed 1 base, J shed 4 bases, and the junction held 6 bases outside the gene matches. DNA of the CDR3: TGCGCCAGCAGCCAAGTTCCCGGGACAGCCACCGGGGAGCTGTTTTTT. Translated, it gives CASSQVPGTATGELFF.

The V call is TRBV15, the J call TRBJ2-7, with D possibly TRBD2 on 6 matching bases. The CDR3 sequence is 13 residues long. Germline CDR1 is LNHNV and CDR2 is YYDKDF (reference sequence). V was shortened by 0 bases and J by 9 bases, with 12 bases between the two germline ends. This chain's CDR3 is CATSRDPEGMQYF. The CDR3 nucleotides are TGTGCCACCAGCAGAGATCCGGAGGGGATGCAGTACTTC.

This clone showed up just once. CDR3 DNA: TGTGCCAGCAGCTCGCCGGGACAGGGAGGGAATGAAAAACTGTTTTTT. Translated, it gives CASSSPGQGGNEKLFF. The J gene is TRBJ1-4, the V gene TRBV5-4; TRBD1 matches 9 bases. The germline V gene encodes CDR1 SGHNT and CDR2 YYREEE (reference sequence). The V gene end was trimmed by 3 bases and the J gene end by 5 bases; junction bases not matched to a gene: 8. The CDR3 runs to 16 residues.

The chain recombines TRBV7-2 with TRBJ2-2, with TRBD2 matching over 7 bases. With 5 bases clipped from V and 7 bases from J, the junction kept 13 bases outside the gene matches. This CDR3 region has 16 residues. Germline CDR1 is SGHTA and CDR2 is FQGNSA. The CDR3 DNA reads TGTGCCAGCAGCCCAAGTTTGGCGGGAGCGAACGGGGAGCTGTTTTTT. Residues: CASSPSLAGANGELFF. The full variable domain, its missing parts supplied by reference TRBV7-2 and TRBJ2-2, is GAGVSQSPSNKVTEKGKDVELRCDPISGHTALYWYRQSLGQGLEFLIYFQGNSAPDKSGLPSDRFSAERTGGSVSTLTIQRTQQEDSAVYLCASSPSLAGANGELFFGEGSRLTVL.

CDR3 protein: CASSLGTGTPEAFF. The CDR3 DNA reads TGTGCCAGCAGCTTGGGGACAGGGACCCCTGAAGCTTTCTTT. The rearrangement joins TRBV5-8 to TRBJ1-1; 8 bases fit TRBD1. Germline CDR1 is SGHTS and CDR2 is YDEGEE. This CDR3 comprises 14 residues. V was clipped by 0 bases and J by 6 bases; unmatched bases: 4.

This clone was recorded once. V is TRBV7-2 and J is TRBJ2-1, with 10 nucleotides matching TRBD1. The CDR3 is made up of 15 amino acids. The V and J ends lost 1 base and 6 bases, in that order; junction bases with no gene match: 3. CDR1 SGHTA and CDR2 FQGNSA come from the germline V gene. The CDR3 loop is CASSLGQGASNEQFF. The DNA of the CDR3 is TGTGCCAGCAGCTTAGGACAGGGGGCGAGCAATGAGCAGTTCTTC.

The chain joins TRBV30 to TRBJ1-5, with D possibly TRBD1 on 5 matching bases. CDR1 and CDR2 from the germline V gene are GTSNPN and SVGIG (reference sequence). The CDR3 runs to 13 residues. Trimming took off 1 base at V and 6 bases at J, with 10 bases between the two ends. The CDR3 region has the DNA TGTGCCTGGAGTGCAGGGTTCGGTCAGCCCCAGCATTTT. Translating gives CAWSAGFGQPQHF.

The chain is built from TRBV7-8 and TRBJ2-7; 8 positions agree with TRBD2. The CDR3 length is 15 residues. CDR1 is SGHVS, CDR2 FQNEAQ, per germline. V dropped 1 base and J dropped 7; count of bases not matched to a gene: 9. CDR3 bases: TGTGCCAGCAGCTTAGTCGGGGGTTTAGCGGGGGAGCAGTACTTC. This sequence encodes CASSLVGGLAGEQYF.